The clone carrying this TCR beta chain was recorded at least ten times. The antigen remains unidentified. Genomic DNA was employed as the template in profiling TCR beta VDJ and CDR3. TCRdb called the reads again in MiXCR, with one record for every CDR3 protein. The data show hundreds of thousands of distinct CDR3 sequences, around 30% seen once. Patients sequenced had flow cytometry evidence of CD8+CD57+ cell expansion. This record comes from a study of CD8+CD57+ T cells in acquired aplastic anemia. J was trimmed by 2 bases and V by 5 bases; bases with no gene match: 7. The CDR3 is made up of 14 amino acids. Germline V lookup: CDR1 SGHKS, CDR2 YYEKEE (reference sequence). Study-wide findings and caveats: No significant difference in CD8+ Simpson's diversity was found between patients and controls. The number of CD8+ CDR3 sequences shared by patients and controls was twenty-nine.

The sequence derives from a human donor with aplastic anemia. The V call is TRBV5-5, the J call TRBJ2-7; 7 bases agree with TRBD1. Material for sequencing was sorted CD4+, CD8+, or CD8+CD57+ T cells (not recorded which) from PBMCs. The CDR3 sequence: CASRADRATYEQYF. CDR3 sequence (DNA): TGTGCCAGCAGAGCAGACAGGGCTACCTACGAGCAGTACTTC.